This entry concerns a single TCR beta chain. No antigen is known for it. The data derive from a study of Ad26.COV2.S vaccination and SARS-CoV-2 variants. Profiled with immunoSEQ multiplex PCR; TCRdb holds only in-frame clones, not every one. The profile covers 320,000 or so clones, with around 90% appearing a single time and around 5% taken by the ten largest. Treatment meaning: some 19 received Ad26.COV2.S at low or high dose, single or two shots; about 5 received placebo; per-sample allocation not given. Specimens were obtained on day 63 following the first vaccine or placebo injection. Wuhan-strain SARS-CoV-2 spike was expressed by the Ad26 vector that made up the vaccine. General study points: Total T cell responses were possibly underestimated by TCR breadth and depth analyses.

The clonotype was recovered from a person between 18 and 59 years old who received the Ad26.COV2.S COVID-19 vaccine or a placebo. The sequences come from peripheral blood, collected in a trial of Ad26.COV2.S vaccine versus placebo.

CDR3 region: CASSQVRRNTIYF. DNA for the CDR3: TGTGCCAGCAGCCAAGTCAGGAGGAACACCATATATTTT. The chain links TRBV14 to TRBJ1-3; unclear D gene. This CDR3 comprises 13 residues. Per the germline V gene, CDR1 is SGHDN and CDR2 is FVKESK. V was shortened by 1 base and J by 7 bases, with 8 bases between the two germline ends. Full variable domain (remainder filled in from reference TRBV14 and TRBJ1-3): EAGVTQFPSHSVIEKGQTVTLRCDPISGHDNLYWYRRVMGKEIKFLLHFVKESKQDESGMPNNRFLAERTGGTYSTLKVQPAELEDSGVYFCASSQVRRNTIYFGEGSWLTVV.